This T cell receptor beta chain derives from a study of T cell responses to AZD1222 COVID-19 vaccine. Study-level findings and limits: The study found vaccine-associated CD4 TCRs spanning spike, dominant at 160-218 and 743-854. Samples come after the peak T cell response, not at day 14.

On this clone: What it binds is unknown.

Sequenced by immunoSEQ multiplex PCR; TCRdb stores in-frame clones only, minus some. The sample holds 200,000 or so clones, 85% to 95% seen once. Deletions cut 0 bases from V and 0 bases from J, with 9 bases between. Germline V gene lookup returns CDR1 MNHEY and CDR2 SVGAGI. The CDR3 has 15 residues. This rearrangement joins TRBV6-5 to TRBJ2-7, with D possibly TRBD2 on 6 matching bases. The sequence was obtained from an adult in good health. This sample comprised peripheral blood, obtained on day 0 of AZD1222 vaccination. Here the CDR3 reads CASSYSGGRSYEQYF. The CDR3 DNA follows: TGTGCCAGCAGTTACTCGGGGGGACGCTCCTACGAGCAGTACTTC.